This T cell receptor (beta chain) appears in the sequencing data of a study of T cells in Graves' hyperthyroidism and ophthalmopathy. A patient was excluded if there was uncontrolled infection, other autoimmune disease, pregnancy or lactation. RNA transcripts provided the source from which TCR beta CDR3 regions were amplified. The study used the HTBI primer set for a first-round RT-PCR of the TCR CDR3. In TCRdb, the multiplex PCR reads were re-called with MiXCR into one record per CDR3 protein. Of over 250,000 distinct CDR3 sequences detected, 15% to 20% appear once; the ten largest clones hold approximately 57%. V trimming: 4 bases; J trimming: 8 bases; junction bases outside the gene matches: 3. The CDR3 loop spans 14 amino acids. CDR1 is LNHDA and CDR2 is SQIVND in the germline V gene (reference sequence).

The sequence was collected from a woman in her fifties or sixties with Graves' ophthalmopathy. The chain couples TRBV19 to TRBJ2-2; the match to TRBD1 covers 11 bases. The sequencing input was blood. The CDR3 coding sequence is TGTGCCAGTAGTAAGGGACAGGGGGAAGGGGAGCTGTTTTTT. It codes for CASSKGQGEGELFF.